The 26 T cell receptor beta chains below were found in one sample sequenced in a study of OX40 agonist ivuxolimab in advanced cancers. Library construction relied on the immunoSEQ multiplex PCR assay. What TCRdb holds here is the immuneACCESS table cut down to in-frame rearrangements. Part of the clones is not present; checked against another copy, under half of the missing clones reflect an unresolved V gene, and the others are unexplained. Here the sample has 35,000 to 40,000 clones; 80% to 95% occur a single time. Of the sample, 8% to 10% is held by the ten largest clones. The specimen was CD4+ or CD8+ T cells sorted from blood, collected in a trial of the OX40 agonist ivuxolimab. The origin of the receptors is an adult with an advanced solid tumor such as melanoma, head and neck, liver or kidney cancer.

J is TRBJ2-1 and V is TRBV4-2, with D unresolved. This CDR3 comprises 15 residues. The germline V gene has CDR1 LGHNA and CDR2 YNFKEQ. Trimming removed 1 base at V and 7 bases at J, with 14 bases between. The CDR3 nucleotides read TGTGCCAGCAGCCAAGGGGGATTAGATGGGAATGAGCAGTTCTTC. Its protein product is CASSQGGLDGNEQFF.

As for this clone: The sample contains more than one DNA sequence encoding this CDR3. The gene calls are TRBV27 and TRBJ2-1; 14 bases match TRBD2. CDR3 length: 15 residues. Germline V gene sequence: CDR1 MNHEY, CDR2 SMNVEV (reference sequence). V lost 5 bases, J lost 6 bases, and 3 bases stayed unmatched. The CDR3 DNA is TGTGCCAGCAGTCTTGGGACTAGCGGGAGCAATGAGCAGTTCTTC. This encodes CASSLGTSGSNEQFF.

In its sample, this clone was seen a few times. CDR3 sequence: CASSLTGGRRAFF. CDR3 sequence (DNA): TGTGCCAGCAGTCTAACAGGGGGCCGTCGGGCTTTCTTT. The J gene is TRBJ1-1, the V gene TRBV28, with 9 positions matching TRBD1. The germline V gene has CDR1 MDHEN and CDR2 SYDVKM. The CDR3 runs 13 residues. V gave up 5 bases and J gave up 11 bases; unmatched junction bases: 9.

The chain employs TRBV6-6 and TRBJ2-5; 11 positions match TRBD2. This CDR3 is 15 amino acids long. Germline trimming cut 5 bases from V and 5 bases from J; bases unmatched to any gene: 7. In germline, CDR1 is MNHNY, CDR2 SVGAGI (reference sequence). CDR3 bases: TGTGCCAGCAGTCCCACCTTAGCGGGAGGGGAGACCCAGTACTTC. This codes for CASSPTLAGGETQYF.

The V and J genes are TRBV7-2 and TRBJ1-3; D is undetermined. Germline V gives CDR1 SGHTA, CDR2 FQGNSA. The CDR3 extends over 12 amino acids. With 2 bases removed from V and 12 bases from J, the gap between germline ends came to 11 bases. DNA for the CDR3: TGTGCCAGCAGCTTATATGGATCTGACATATATTTT. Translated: CASSLYGSDIYF.

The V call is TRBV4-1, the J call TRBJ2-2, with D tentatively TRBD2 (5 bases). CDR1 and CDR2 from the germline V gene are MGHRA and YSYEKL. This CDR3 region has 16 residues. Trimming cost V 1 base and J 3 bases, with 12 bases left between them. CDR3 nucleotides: TGCGCCAGCAGCCAAGGGTCGTGGGGAGACACCGGGGAGCTGTTTTTT. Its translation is CASSQGSWGDTGELFF.

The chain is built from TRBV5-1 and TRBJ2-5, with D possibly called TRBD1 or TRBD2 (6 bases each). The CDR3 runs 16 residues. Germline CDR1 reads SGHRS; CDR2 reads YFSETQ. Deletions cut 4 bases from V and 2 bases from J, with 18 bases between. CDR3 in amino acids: CASSLGGRKLQETQYF. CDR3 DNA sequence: TGCGCCAGCAGCCTGGGGGGCAGAAAGTTGCAAGAGACCCAGTACTTC.

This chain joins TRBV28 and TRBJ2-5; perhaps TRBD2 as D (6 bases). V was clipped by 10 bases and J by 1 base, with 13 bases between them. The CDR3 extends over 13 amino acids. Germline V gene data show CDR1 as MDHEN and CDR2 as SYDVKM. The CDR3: CAIRDSTQETQYF. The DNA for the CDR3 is TGTGCCATACGGGACTCTACCCAAGAGACCCAGTACTTC.

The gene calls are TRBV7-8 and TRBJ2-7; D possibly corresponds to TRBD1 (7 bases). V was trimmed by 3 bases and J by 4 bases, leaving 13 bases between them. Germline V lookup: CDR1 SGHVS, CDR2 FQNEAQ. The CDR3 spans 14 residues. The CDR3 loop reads CASSLAGGPYEQYV. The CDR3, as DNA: TGTGCCAGCAGCTTGGCAGGGGGGCCATACGAGCAGTACGTC.

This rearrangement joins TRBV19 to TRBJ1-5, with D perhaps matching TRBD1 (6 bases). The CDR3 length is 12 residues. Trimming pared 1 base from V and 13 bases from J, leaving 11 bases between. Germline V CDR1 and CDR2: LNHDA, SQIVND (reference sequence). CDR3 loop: CASSIGGLPQHF. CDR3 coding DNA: TGTGCCAGTAGTATAGGGGGGCTCCCTCAGCATTTT.

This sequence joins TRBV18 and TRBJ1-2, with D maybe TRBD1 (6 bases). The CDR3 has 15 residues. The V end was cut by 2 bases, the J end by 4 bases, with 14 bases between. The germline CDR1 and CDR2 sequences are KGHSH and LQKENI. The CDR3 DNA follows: TGTGCCAGCTCACCAGACGCAGGGGCGATCTATGGCTACACCTTC. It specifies CASSPDAGAIYGYTF.

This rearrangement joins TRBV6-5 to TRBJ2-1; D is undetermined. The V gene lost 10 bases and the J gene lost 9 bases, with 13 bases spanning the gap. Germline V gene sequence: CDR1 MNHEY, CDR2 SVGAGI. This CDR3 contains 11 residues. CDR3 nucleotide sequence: TGTGCCAACGACCCCGGTGGTGAGCAGTTCTTC. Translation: CANDPGGEQFF.

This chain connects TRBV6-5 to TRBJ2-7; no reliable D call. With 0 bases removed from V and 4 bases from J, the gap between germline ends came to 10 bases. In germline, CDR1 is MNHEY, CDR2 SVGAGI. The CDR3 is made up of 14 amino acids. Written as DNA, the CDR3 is TGTGCCAGCAGTTACTCTGAGGCATCTTACGAGCAGTACTTC. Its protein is CASSYSEASYEQYF.

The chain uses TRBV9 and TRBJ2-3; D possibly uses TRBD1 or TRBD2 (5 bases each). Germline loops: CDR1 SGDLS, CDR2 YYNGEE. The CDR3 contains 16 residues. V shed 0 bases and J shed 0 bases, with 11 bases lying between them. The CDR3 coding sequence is TGTGCCAGCAGCGTAGGGGACCGAACTAGCACAGATACGCAGTATTTT. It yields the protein CASSVGDRTSTDTQYF.

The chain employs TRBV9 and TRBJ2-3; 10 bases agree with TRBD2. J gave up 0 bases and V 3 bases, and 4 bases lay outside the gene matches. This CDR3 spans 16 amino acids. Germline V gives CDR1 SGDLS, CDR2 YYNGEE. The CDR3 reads CASSAGTSASTDTQYF. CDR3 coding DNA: TGTGCCAGCAGCGCAGGGACTAGCGCTAGCACAGATACGCAGTATTTT.

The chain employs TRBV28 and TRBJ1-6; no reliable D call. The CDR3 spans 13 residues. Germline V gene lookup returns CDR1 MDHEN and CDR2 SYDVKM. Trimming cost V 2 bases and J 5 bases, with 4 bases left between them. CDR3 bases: TGTGCCAGCAGTTTAGAAGATAATTCACCCCTCCACTTT. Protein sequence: CASSLEDNSPLHF.

DNA of the CDR3: TGCAGCGGGCTAGCGGAAGTAGGTACCTACACCGGGGAGCTGTTTTTT. Its translation: CSGLAEVGTYTGELFF. The chain joins TRBV29-1 to TRBJ2-2; 7 bases agree with TRBD2. Germline loops: CDR1 SQVTM, CDR2 ANQGSEA. Trimming removed 7 bases from V and 3 bases from J; junction bases left unmatched: 14. There are 16 residues in the CDR3.

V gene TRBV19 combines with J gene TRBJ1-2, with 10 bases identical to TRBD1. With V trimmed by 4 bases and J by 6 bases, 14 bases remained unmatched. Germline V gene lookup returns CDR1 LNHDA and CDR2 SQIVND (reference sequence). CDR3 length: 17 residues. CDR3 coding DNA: TGTGCCAGTAGTACCAAGTGGGCAGCCGGGACAGGGGATGGCTACACCTTC. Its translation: CASSTKWAAGTGDGYTF.

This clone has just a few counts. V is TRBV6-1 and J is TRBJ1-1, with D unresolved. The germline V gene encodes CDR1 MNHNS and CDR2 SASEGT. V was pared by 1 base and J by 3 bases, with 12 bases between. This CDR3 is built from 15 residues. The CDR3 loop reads CASSEEEEVYTEAFF. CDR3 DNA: TGTGCCAGCAGTGAAGAGGAGGAAGTGTACACTGAAGCTTTCTTT.

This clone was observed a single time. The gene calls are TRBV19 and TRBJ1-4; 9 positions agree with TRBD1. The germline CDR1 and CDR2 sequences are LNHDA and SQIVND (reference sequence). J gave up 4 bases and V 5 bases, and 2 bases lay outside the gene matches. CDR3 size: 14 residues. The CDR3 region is CASSRQGDNEKLFF. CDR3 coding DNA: TGTGCCAGTAGTCGACAGGGGGATAATGAAAAACTGTTTTTT.

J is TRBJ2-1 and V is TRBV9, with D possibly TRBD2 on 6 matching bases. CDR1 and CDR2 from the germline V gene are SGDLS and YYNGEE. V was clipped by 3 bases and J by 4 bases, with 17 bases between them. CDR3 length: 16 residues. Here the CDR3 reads CASSAGGGLPYNEQFF. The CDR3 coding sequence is TGTGCCAGCAGCGCAGGTGGGGGACTCCCTTACAATGAGCAGTTCTTC.

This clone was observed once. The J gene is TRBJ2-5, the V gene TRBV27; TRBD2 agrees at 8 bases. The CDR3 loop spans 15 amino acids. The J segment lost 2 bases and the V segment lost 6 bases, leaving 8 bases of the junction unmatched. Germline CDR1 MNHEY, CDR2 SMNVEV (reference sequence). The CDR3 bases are TGTGCCAGCAGGACCGGGACTAGTGGGCAAGAGACCCAGTACTTC. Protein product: CASRTGTSGQETQYF.

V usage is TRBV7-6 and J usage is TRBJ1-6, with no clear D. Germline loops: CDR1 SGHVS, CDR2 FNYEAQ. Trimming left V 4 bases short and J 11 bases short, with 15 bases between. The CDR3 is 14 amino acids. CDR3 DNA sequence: TGTGCCAGCAGCTCGGACCGGTCACTAACACCCCTCCACTTT. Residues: CASSSDRSLTPLHF.

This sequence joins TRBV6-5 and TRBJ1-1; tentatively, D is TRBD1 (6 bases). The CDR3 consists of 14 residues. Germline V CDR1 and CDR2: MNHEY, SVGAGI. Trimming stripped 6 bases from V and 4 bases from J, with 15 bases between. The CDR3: CASRSKGGGTEAFF. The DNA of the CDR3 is TGTGCCAGCAGATCCAAGGGGGGAGGCACTGAAGCTTTCTTT.

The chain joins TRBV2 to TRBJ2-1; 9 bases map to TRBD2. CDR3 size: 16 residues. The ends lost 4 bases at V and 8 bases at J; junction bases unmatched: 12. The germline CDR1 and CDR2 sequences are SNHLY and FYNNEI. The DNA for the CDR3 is TGTGCCAGCAGTGGGGCCCCGGGACTAGCATTATATGAGCAGTTCTTC. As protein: CASSGAPGLALYEQFF.

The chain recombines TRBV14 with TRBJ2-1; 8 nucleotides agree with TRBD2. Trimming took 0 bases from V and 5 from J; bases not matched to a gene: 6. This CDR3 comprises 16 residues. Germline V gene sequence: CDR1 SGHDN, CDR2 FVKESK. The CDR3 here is CASSQELAVLHNEQFF. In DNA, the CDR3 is TGTGCCAGCAGCCAAGAACTAGCGGTACTACACAATGAGCAGTTCTTC.